The 19 T cell receptor beta chains presented below share a single source sample, sequenced in a study of Graves' ophthalmopathy and Graves' hyperthyroidism. Amplification of TCR beta CDR3 regions used RNA transcripts. HTBI primers served in a first-round RT-PCR, which a second-round multiplex PCR followed. TCRdb independently ran MiXCR on the multiplex PCR reads; one entry per CDR3 protein. Counted here are 350,000 or so distinct CDR3 sequences, roughly 15% occurring once; the ten biggest clones make up roughly an eighth. The sequenced sample was peripheral blood. These TCRs come from an adult man with Graves' ophthalmopathy.

This clonotype was counted many times. The gene calls are TRBV7-2 and TRBJ1-2; D is uncertain. With 1 base removed from V and 2 bases from J, the gap between germline ends came to 8 bases. This CDR3 has 14 amino acids. The germline CDR1 and CDR2 sequences are SGHTA and FQGNSA. The CDR3 sequence: CASSLDTANYGYTF. The CDR3 DNA reads as TGTGCCAGCAGCTTAGATACAGCCAACTATGGCTACACCTTC.

The table lists this clonotype with many counts. The chain carries TRBV4-1 and TRBJ1-1; D gene uncertain. Germline V gene data show CDR1 as MGHRA and CDR2 as YSYEKL. The CDR3 totals 16 residues. Trimming left V 0 bases short and J 2 bases short, with 13 bases between. As DNA, the CDR3 is TGCGCCAGCAGCCAAGAAGAGGGAGGGTTCAACACTGAAGCTTTCTTT. Residues: CASSQEEGGFNTEAFF.

This clonotype was counted ten times or more. This chain connects TRBV30 to TRBJ1-1; D might be TRBD1 (5 bases). The CDR3 spans 15 residues. The germline V gene has CDR1 GTSNPN and CDR2 SVGIG (reference sequence). V was pared by 3 bases and J by 0 bases, with 14 bases between. CDR3 nucleotide sequence: TGTGCCTGGAGCGTACCGGACACAATGAACACTGAAGCTTTCTTT. Residues: CAWSVPDTMNTEAFF.

This clonotype was counted ten times or more. The gene calls are TRBV20-1 and TRBJ1-1; D possibly corresponds to TRBD1 (6 bases). Germline V lookup: CDR1 DFQATT, CDR2 SNEGSKA (reference sequence). CDR3 length equals 13 residues. V shed 3 bases and J shed 11 bases, with 19 bases lying between them. CDR3 residues: CSASLWGQGYAFF. CDR3 sequence (DNA): TGCAGTGCTAGTCTGTGGGGCCAGGGGTATGCTTTCTTT.

There are many counts of this clonotype. The rearrangement links TRBV6-1 to TRBJ2-7, with D perhaps being TRBD1 or TRBD2 (9 bases each). Deletions cut 4 bases from V and 6 bases from J, with 19 bases between. This CDR3 is built from 15 residues. The V gene's germline CDR1 is MNHNS and CDR2 SASEGT. The CDR3 DNA reads TGTGCCAGCAGTGCCCGACTAGCGGACAGGGGCGAGCAGTACTTC. This encodes CASSARLADRGEQYF.

This clonotype has at least ten counts. The chain joins TRBV12-3 or TRBV12-4 to TRBJ1-5; D gene unclear. Trimming pared 6 bases from V and 6 bases from J, leaving 12 bases between. The CDR3 runs to 13 residues. CDR3 residues: CASSGSRPQPQHF. The CDR3 DNA is TGTGCCAGCAGCGGATCCCGACCTCAGCCCCAGCATTTT.

This clonotype was counted a few times. The chain has TRBV28 and TRBJ1-1; 10 nucleotides match TRBD1. The CDR3 spans 14 residues. Germline assignment: CDR1 MDHEN and CDR2 SYDVKM. With V trimmed by 6 bases and J by 0 bases, 1 base remained unmatched. The DNA of the CDR3 is TGTGCCAGCAGCGGACAGGGGGTGAACACTGAAGCTTTCTTT. Its translation is CASSGQGVNTEAFF.

The table lists this clonotype with many counts. The chain links TRBV19 to TRBJ1-2; 9 nucleotides agree with TRBD1. Germline V gene lookup returns CDR1 LNHDA and CDR2 SQIVND (reference sequence). After removal of 4 bases from V and 7 bases from J, the junction contained 7 bases not matched to a gene. The CDR3 is 14 amino acids. The CDR3, as DNA: TGTGCCAGTAGTACCGGGACAGGGTTTATTGGCTACACCTTC. It is translated as CASSTGTGFIGYTF. Full variable domain (outside the CDR3, taken from reference TRBV19 and TRBJ1-2): DGGITQSPKYLFRKEGQNVTLSCEQNLNHDAMYWYRQDPGQGLRLIYYSQIVNDFQKGDIAEGYSVSREKKESFPLTVTSAQKNPTAFYLCASSTGTGFIGYTFGSGTRLTVV.

This clonotype was recorded at least ten times. The chain has TRBV4-3 and TRBJ1-1; D not resolved. The CDR3 length is 16 residues. CDR1 LGHNA and CDR2 YSLEER come from the germline V gene. V was clipped by 2 bases and J by 1 base, with 14 bases between them. The CDR3 DNA is TGCGCCAGCAGCCAAAGAGAGTGGGGAGGGAACACTGAAGCTTTCTTT. It codes for CASSQREWGGNTEAFF.

This clonotype was detected ten times or more. The V and J genes are TRBV4-1 and TRBJ2-2; 8 bases match TRBD2. This CDR3 has 18 amino acids. With 4 bases clipped from V and 0 bases from J, the junction kept 10 bases outside the gene matches. Germline CDR1 is MGHRA and CDR2 is YSYEKL. The DNA for the CDR3 is TGCGCCAGCAGCCGGAGTGGGCTAGCGGGTCCGAACACCGGGGAGCTGTTTTTT. Its translation is CASSRSGLAGPNTGELFF.

This clonotype was seen many times. This chain connects TRBV30 to TRBJ2-5; TRBD1 agrees at 9 bases. Trimming cost V 2 bases and J 4 bases; bases outside gene matches: 2. Germline assignment: CDR1 GTSNPN and CDR2 SVGIG (reference sequence). The CDR3 extends over 13 amino acids. CDR3 DNA sequence: TGTGCCTGGAGTACAGGGGGCGGAGAGACCCAGTACTTC. Translation gives CAWSTGGGETQYF. The variable domain in full, with the rest retrieved from reference TRBV30 and TRBJ2-5, is SQTIHQWPATLVQPVGSPLSLECTVEGTSNPNLYWYRQAAGRGLQLLFYSVGIGQISSEVPQNLSASRPQDRQFILSSKKLLLSDSGFYLCAWSTGGGETQYFGPGTRLLVL.

A few counts support this clonotype. At one of its ends the junction is not consistent with the germline gene, which may arise from a read error. This sequence joins TRBV11-2 and TRBJ1-2, with D perhaps matching TRBD1 (5 bases). CDR1 is SGHAT, CDR2 FQNNGV, per germline. There are 13 residues in the CDR3. DNA of the CDR3: TGTGCCAGCAGGCTCCAGGGATTTAATGGCTACATCTTC. Protein: CASRLQGFNGYIF.

This clonotype was seen many times. This chain joins TRBV6-5 and TRBJ2-2, with D possibly being TRBD2 (6 bases). With 0 bases removed from V and 4 bases from J, the gap between germline ends came to 12 bases. This CDR3 contains 16 residues. In germline, CDR1 is MNHEY, CDR2 SVGAGI. As DNA, the CDR3 is TGTGCCAGCAGTTACTCGCCCGGGAGTCGCACCGGGGAGCTGTTTTTT. Translation: CASSYSPGSRTGELFF.

This clonotype showed up many times. This sequence joins TRBV20-1 and TRBJ1-2, with D possibly matching TRBD1 (5 bases). There are 13 residues in the CDR3. The ends were cut back, 2 bases at V and 3 bases at J, with 10 bases in the middle. Per germline, CDR1 DFQATT and CDR2 SNEGSKA (reference sequence). The CDR3, as DNA: TGCAGTGCTAGATTGGCCAGGGACTATGGCTACACCTTC. Translating gives CSARLARDYGYTF.

This clonotype showed up many times. A read error may produce the germline difference seen at one junction end. This chain joins TRBV7-6 and TRBJ1-2; weak D call: TRBD1 (6 bases). Looked up from germline, CDR1 is SGHVS and CDR2 is FNYEAQ. This CDR3 comprises 13 residues. CDR3 residues: CASSSGSTTGWDF. The CDR3 DNA reads TGTGCCAGCAGCTCCGGCTCCACGACAGGATGGGACTTC.

This clonotype appeared many times. This chain uses TRBV6-5 with TRBJ2-5; 12 nucleotides line up with TRBD2. The CDR3 is 15 residues long. The germline V gene encodes CDR1 MNHEY and CDR2 SVGAGI. V lost 4 bases and J lost 1; bases outside the gene matches: 1. The DNA of the CDR3 is TGTGCCAGCAGTTCGACTAGCGGGGGCCAAGAGACCCAGTACTTC. Its protein is CASSSTSGGQETQYF.

This clonotype has at least ten counts. V gene TRBV12-3 or TRBV12-4 combines with J gene TRBJ1-1; D is undetermined. The germline V and J ends were trimmed by 4 bases and 5 bases, with 5 bases remaining between them. CDR3 length: 11 residues. The CDR3, as DNA: TGTGCCAGCAGTTCCCTAACTGAAGCTTTCTTT. Translating it yields CASSSLTEAFF.

The chain uses TRBV4-1 and TRBJ2-5, with 11 bases fitting TRBD2. CDR1 is MGHRA, CDR2 YSYEKL, per germline. Trimming removed 7 bases from V and 1 base from J; junction bases left unmatched: 5. The CDR3 sequence is 15 residues long. The CDR3 loop reads CASTPSGGIQETQYF. Here the CDR3 DNA reads TGCGCCAGCACACCTAGCGGGGGGATCCAAGAGACCCAGTACTTC.

This clonotype was observed at least ten times. The rearrangement joins TRBV6-5 to TRBJ1-2; 8 positions match TRBD1. V shed 0 bases, J shed 4 bases, and the junction held 4 bases outside the gene matches. Germline CDR1 and CDR2: MNHEY and SVGAGI. CDR3 length equals 15 residues. The DNA of the CDR3 is TGTGCCAGCAGTTACTCGGACAGGGCATCCTATGGCTACACCTTC. Protein product: CASSYSDRASYGYTF.